The 29 T cell receptor beta chains below come from one sample, sequenced in a study of cytomegalovirus exposure and HLA in healthy donors (dated by TCRdb to 2016 to 2017). Receptors were amplified or captured by the immunoSEQ multiplex PCR assay. For the multiplex PCR, a mixture combining 60 forward primers for TCR Vbeta segments and 13 reverse primers for TCR Jbeta segments was used. TCRdb limited this immuneACCESS table to in-frame rearrangements with V and J called. A share of clones is missing; checked studies link under half to unresolved V genes, and the rest is unexplained. In this sample the table shows about 72,000 clones, 70% to 80% of which occur a single time. The top ten clonotypes cover 3% to 3.5% of the sample. The sample was PBMCs. The source is a man aged 35 to 55 in good health and CMV-seronegative.

V and J are TRBV27 and TRBJ1-1; 7 positions agree with TRBD1. Unmatched junction bases numbered 1, after V lost 6 bases and J lost 0 bases. The CDR3 runs 13 residues. CDR1 is MNHEY and CDR2 is SMNVEV in the germline V gene (reference sequence). CDR3 bases: TGTGCCAGCAGGGACAGGCTGAACACTGAAGCTTTCTTT. This gives the protein CASRDRLNTEAFF.

The chain combines TRBV4-2 with TRBJ1-1; D is possibly TRBD1 (5 bases). Trimming cost V 0 bases and J 4 bases, with 12 bases left between them. Germline lookup yields CDR1 LGHNA and CDR2 YNFKEQ. The CDR3 spans 15 residues. The DNA of the CDR3 is TGTGCCAGCAGCCAAGATGATCGGGGGATCACTGAAGCTTTCTTT. It specifies CASSQDDRGITEAFF.

The chain is built from TRBV19 and TRBJ2-1; possible D gene TRBD2, 5 bases. CDR1 is LNHDA, CDR2 SQIVND, per germline (reference sequence). V was cut by 1 base and J by 8 bases, with 12 bases left in between. The CDR3 has 14 amino acids. The CDR3 coding sequence is TGTGCCAGTAGTATAGGGGCGGGTATCTATGAGCAGTTCTTC. Translating it yields CASSIGAGIYEQFF. The complete variable domain, with remaining parts taken from reference TRBV19 and TRBJ2-1, reads DGGITQSPKYLFRKEGQNVTLSCEQNLNHDAMYWYRQDPGQGLRLIYYSQIVNDFQKGDIAEGYSVSREKKESFPLTVTSAQKNPTAFYLCASSIGAGIYEQFFGPGTRLTVL.

As regards this clone: The conserved closing phenylalanine or tryptophan is absent in this CDR3, likely reflecting a read error. The V and J genes are TRBV2 and TRBJ1-3; no firm D call. V was shortened by 2 bases and J by 0 bases, with 11 bases between the two germline ends. The CDR3 runs 16 residues. CDR1 and CDR2 from the germline V gene are SNHLY and FYNNEI. The CDR3 loop reads CASSERKEGSGNTIYS. CDR3 sequence (DNA): TGTGCCAGCAGTGAAAGGAAAGAGGGCTCTGGAAACACCATATATTCT.

The gene calls are TRBV7-3 and TRBJ2-1, with D possibly matching TRBD2 (6 bases). The CDR3 has 16 residues. V dropped 1 base and J dropped 0 bases, with 10 bases sitting between them. Germline-derived CDR1 and CDR2 are SGHTA and FQGTGA. Written as DNA, the CDR3 is TGTGCCAGCAGCTTAAGGTCGACTAGCTCCTACAATGAGCAGTTCTTC. It codes for CASSLRSTSSYNEQFF.

J is TRBJ1-2 and V is TRBV7-2; maybe TRBD1 (6 bases). The CDR3 totals 15 residues. The V gene lost 1 base and the J gene lost 4 bases, with 13 bases spanning the gap. Germline lookup yields CDR1 SGHTA and CDR2 FQGNSA. Here the CDR3 reads CASSLEGGPIYGYTF. CDR3 sequence (DNA): TGTGCCAGCAGCTTAGAGGGGGGGCCCATCTATGGCTACACCTTC.

This clone was picked up a small number of times. This rearrangement joins TRBV4-3 to TRBJ1-2; D gene uncertain. The V and J ends lost 1 base and 12 bases respectively, with 12 bases between them. The CDR3 has 12 amino acids. Germline V gives CDR1 LGHNA, CDR2 YSLEER. CDR3 sequence reads: CASSQGWRAHTF. The CDR3 bases are TGCGCCAGCAGCCAAGGTTGGCGGGCCCACACCTTC.

The V call is TRBV5-1, the J call TRBJ2-6; TRBD1 matches 8 bases. CDR1 is SGHRS, CDR2 YFSETQ, per germline. The CDR3 spans 15 residues. The V segment lost 4 bases and the J segment 3 bases; nucleotides outside the gene matches: 3. The CDR3 sequence is CASSQGAFGANVLTF. For the CDR3, the DNA is TGCGCCAGCAGCCAGGGGGCCTTTGGGGCCAACGTCCTGACTTTC.

The V gene is TRBV7-9, the J gene TRBJ1-2; D unclear. V was cut by 6 bases and J by 7 bases, with 15 bases left in between. The CDR3 is 13 amino acids. CDR1 and CDR2 (germline): SEHNR, FQNEAQ (reference sequence). For the CDR3, the DNA is TGTGCCAGCAGTCTTCGGGTTCTTTTTGGCTACACCTTC. This translates into CASSLRVLFGYTF. The complete variable domain, with remaining parts taken from reference TRBV7-9 and TRBJ1-2, reads DTGVSQNPRHKITKRGQNVTFRCDPISEHNRLYWYRQTLGQGPEFLTYFQNEAQLEKSRLLSDRFSAERPKGSFSTLEIQRTEQGDSAMYLCASSLRVLFGYTFGSGTRLTVV.

The rearrangement joins TRBV27 to TRBJ1-2, with D possibly TRBD1 on 5 matching bases. The germline CDR1 and CDR2 sequences are MNHEY and SMNVEV (reference sequence). This CDR3 spans 14 amino acids. With 6 bases removed from V and 8 bases from J, the gap between germline ends came to 19 bases. CDR3 coding DNA: TGTGCCAGCAGCCTCTCCAGGGTAACTAAGGGCTACACCTTC. Its translation is CASSLSRVTKGYTF.

This chain joins TRBV7-6 and TRBJ2-1; TRBD2 matches 14 bases. The J segment lost 9 bases and the V segment lost 3 bases, leaving 4 bases of the junction unmatched. CDR3 length: 15 amino acids. Germline assignment: CDR1 SGHVS and CDR2 FNYEAQ. In nucleotides, the CDR3 is TGTGCCAGCAGCTTCGGACTAGCGGGGGGATTTGAGCAGTTCTTC. This sequence encodes CASSFGLAGGFEQFF.

J is TRBJ1-3 and V is TRBV6-5, with D hard to call. The CDR3 is made up of 16 amino acids. Germline V gives CDR1 MNHEY, CDR2 SVGAGI. Trimming stripped 2 bases from V and 0 bases from J, with 11 bases between. The CDR3 bases are TGTGCCAGCAGTTACGGGCCGACGAGCTCTGGAAACACCATATATTTT. Translated: CASSYGPTSSGNTIYF.

About this clone itself: The sample contains more than one DNA sequence encoding this CDR3. J is TRBJ1-5 and V is TRBV2; D is perhaps TRBD1 (5 bases). The germline CDR1 and CDR2 sequences are SNHLY and FYNNEI. This CDR3 region has 16 residues. V lost 4 bases to trimming and J lost 0 bases, with 13 bases between them. The CDR3 DNA follows: TGTGCCAGCAGTGCTGGGGCAGCTTATAGCAATCAGCCCCAGCATTTT. Amino acids: CASSAGAAYSNQPQHF.

The V call is TRBV30, the J call TRBJ1-1, with a tentative D call TRBD1 (6 bases). Trimming removed 5 bases from V and 5 bases from J, with 18 bases in between. The CDR3 contains 14 residues. CDR1 and CDR2 from the germline V gene are GTSNPN and SVGIG (reference sequence). Written as DNA, the CDR3 is TGTGCCTGGGGGTTAGGGGGGGCGAAAACTGAAGCTTTCTTT. Translating it yields CAWGLGGAKTEAFF. Complete variable domain (other parts from reference TRBV30 and TRBJ1-1): SQTIHQWPATLVQPVGSPLSLECTVEGTSNPNLYWYRQAAGRGLQLLFYSVGIGQISSEVPQNLSASRPQDRQFILSSKKLLLSDSGFYLCAWGLGGAKTEAFFGQGTRLTVV.

The V gene is TRBV5-1, the J gene TRBJ2-3, with TRBD2 matching 7 bases. V gave up 1 base and J gave up 1 base; unmatched junction bases: 3. CDR3 length: 15 amino acids. Germline V lookup: CDR1 SGHRS, CDR2 YFSETQ. Written as DNA, the CDR3 is TGCGCCAGCAGCTTGAGCGGGGTGGGCACAGATACGCAGTATTTT. Encoded protein: CASSLSGVGTDTQYF.

This chain joins TRBV27 and TRBJ2-2, with D possibly TRBD2 on 5 matching bases. CDR1 MNHEY and CDR2 SMNVEV come from the germline V gene (reference sequence). CDR3 length: 17 amino acids. V lost 3 bases to trimming and J lost 2 bases, with 16 bases between them. CDR3 sequence reads: CASSFRRQETNTGELFF. The DNA of the CDR3 is TGTGCCAGCAGTTTTAGGAGGCAGGAGACTAACACCGGGGAGCTGTTTTTT.

This rearrangement joins TRBV4-2 to TRBJ1-5, with D possibly being TRBD1 (6 bases). V was shortened by 0 bases and J by 4 bases, with 7 bases between the two germline ends. The CDR3 is 14 amino acids. Germline CDR1 reads LGHNA; CDR2 reads YNFKEQ. The CDR3 loop reads CASSQEQGNQPQHF. The CDR3 nucleotides are TGTGCCAGCAGCCAAGAGCAGGGGAATCAGCCCCAGCATTTT.

The chain links TRBV6-5 to TRBJ2-7; no clear D. The CDR3 sequence is 12 residues long. V was clipped by 5 bases and J by 0 bases, with 5 bases between them. From germline, CDR1 is MNHEY and CDR2 SVGAGI. The DNA of the CDR3 is TGTGCCAGCAGTGAGTCCTCCTACGAGCAGTACTTC. The encoded protein is CASSESSYEQYF.

This clone was recorded once. The chain employs TRBV5-1 and TRBJ2-5; 7 positions match TRBD2. The CDR3 spans 16 residues. The V segment lost 6 bases and the J segment 6 bases; nucleotides outside the gene matches: 17. Germline V gives CDR1 SGHRS, CDR2 YFSETQ. The CDR3 reads CASTHRAGERGQTQYF. In DNA form, the CDR3 reads TGCGCCAGCACTCACCGGGCGGGGGAGCGGGGACAGACCCAGTACTTC. Using reference TRBV5-1 and TRBJ2-5 for the parts outside the CDR3, the full variable domain is KAGVTQTPRYLIKTRGQQVTLSCSPISGHRSVSWYQQTPGQGLQFLFEYFSETQRNKGNFPGRFSGRQFSNSRSEMNVSTLELGDSALYLCASTHRAGERGQTQYFGPGTRLLVL.

This chain links TRBV9 with TRBJ1-2; D not certain. With 0 bases removed from V and 11 bases from J, the gap between germline ends came to 17 bases. The CDR3 loop spans 14 amino acids. Germline CDR1 is SGDLS and CDR2 is YYNGEE. CDR3 amino acids: CASSVEGMDRDYTF. The CDR3, as DNA: TGTGCCAGCAGCGTAGAGGGAATGGACCGGGATTACACCTTC.

The chain couples TRBV7-8 to TRBJ1-6, with TRBD1 matching over 7 bases. V was pared by 2 bases and J by 10 bases, with 5 bases of the junction left unmatched. The CDR3 has 14 residues. Germline V gene lookup returns CDR1 SGHVS and CDR2 FQNEAQ. CDR3 DNA sequence: TGTGCCAGCAGCTTACCAGGGGGAAGGTCACCCCTCCACTTT. Protein: CASSLPGGRSPLHF.

The gene calls are TRBV10-3 and TRBJ2-7; tentatively, D is TRBD1 (5 bases). V lost 2 bases and J 0 bases, leaving 5 bases between the germline ends. Germline V gives CDR1 ENHRY, CDR2 SYGVKD. CDR3 length: 13 amino acids. The CDR3 DNA follows: TGTGCCATCAGTGAGGACAGCTCCTACGAGCAGTACTTC. Its protein is CAISEDSSYEQYF.

As for this clone: The junction does not match germline at one end; this may be a read error. This chain links TRBV30 with TRBJ2-7, with TRBD2 as a possible D gene (6 bases). Germline V gene data show CDR1 as GTSNPN and CDR2 as SVGIG (reference sequence). The CDR3 spans 18 residues. CDR3 region: CARSVRTTGTVSSYEQYF. CDR3 coding DNA: TGTGCCCGGAGTGTACGGACCACCGGGACTGTTAGCTCCTACGAGCAGTACTTC.

The chain carries TRBV15 and TRBJ1-2, with a possible D match to TRBD1 (6 bases). The CDR3 extends over 15 amino acids. CDR1 is LNHNV, CDR2 YYDKDF, per germline (reference sequence). The V gene lost 0 bases and the J gene lost 3 bases, with 11 bases spanning the gap. CDR3 loop: CATSRDPDSYYGYTF. The DNA of the CDR3 is TGTGCCACCAGCAGAGACCCGGACAGCTACTATGGCTACACCTTC.

This clone was picked up a small number of times. The genes are TRBV18 and TRBJ1-5; possible D gene TRBD1, 6 bases. This CDR3 is built from 15 residues. Germline-derived CDR1 and CDR2 are KGHSH and LQKENI. Trimming pared 3 bases from V and 6 bases from J, leaving 15 bases between. CDR3 loop: CASSPPEGGGQPQHF. CDR3 DNA sequence: TGTGCCAGCTCACCCCCCGAAGGGGGTGGTCAGCCCCAGCATTTT.

The CDR3 spells CASGLQGLGTGELFF. CDR3 DNA: TGTGCCAGCGGCCTGCAGGGGCTCGGCACCGGGGAGCTGTTTTTT. The chain carries TRBV19 and TRBJ2-2; a possible D gene is TRBD1 (6 bases). Germline CDR1 reads LNHDA; CDR2 reads SQIVND (reference sequence). This CDR3 spans 15 amino acids. V was pared by 9 bases and J by 4 bases, with 18 bases between.

As concerns this clone: A junction boundary mismatches the germline segment, possibly from a read error. The rearrangement links TRBV4-2 to TRBJ1-4; D is perhaps TRBD1 (5 bases). There are 16 residues in the CDR3. Germline CDR1 and CDR2: LGHNA and YNFKEQ. The CDR3 loop reads CASSQVGQGVNEELFF. The CDR3 bases are TGTGCCAGCAGCCAAGTCGGGCAGGGTGTTAATGAAGAACTGTTTTTT.

This chain uses TRBV7-9 with TRBJ2-7, with a possible D match to TRBD2 (6 bases). CDR3 length equals 11 residues. CDR1 and CDR2 from the germline V gene are SEHNR and FQNEAQ (reference sequence). V lost 2 bases to trimming and J lost 7 bases, with 6 bases between them. In nucleotides, the CDR3 is TGTGCCAGCAGCTTAAGCGGGGAGCAGTACTTC. Its protein product is CASSLSGEQYF.

The chain links TRBV18 to TRBJ1-1; D gene unclear. CDR3 length equals 15 residues. Trimming took 2 bases from V and 1 from J, leaving 11 bases between them. Germline V gene data show CDR1 as KGHSH and CDR2 as LQKENI. The DNA of the CDR3 is TGTGCCAGCTCACCAAGAGCGAACGGGAACACTGAAGCTTTCTTT. Protein sequence: CASSPRANGNTEAFF. The whole variable domain, remainder taken from reference TRBV18 and TRBJ1-1, is NAGVMQNPRHLVRRRGQEARLRCSPMKGHSHVYWYRQLPEEGLKFMVYLQKENIIDESGMPKERFSAEFPKEGPSILRIQQVVRGDSAAYFCASSPRANGNTEAFFGQGTRLTVV.